The TCR beta chain described here comes from a study of monozygotic twins with inflammatory bowel disease. The CDR3 is made up of 15 amino acids. Per germline, CDR1 MNHEY and CDR2 SMNVEV (reference sequence). Comments on this clonotype: No antigen is known for it.

Amplification used two nested PCRs: around 17 cycles, then 9 cycles, on TCRalpha/TCRbeta cDNA. From its re-call of the 5' RACE reads, TCRdb lists each CDR3 protein once, without DNA. The table for this sample gives 200,000 to 250,000 distinct CDR3 sequences. Study-level points and caveats: Limited power may explain why concordant and discordant twins showed no difference in repertoire similarity. Part of the variability in patient repertoires may have come from differing immunosuppressive treatments.

The sequenced sample consisted of blood. The gene calls are TRBV27 and TRBJ2-3. The receptor was derived from a human donor with ulcerative colitis or Crohn's disease, or a healthy co-twin of an affected twin (not recorded which). The CDR3 is CASSYSSFSTDTQYF.